Listed below are T cell receptor beta chains from one sample, sequenced in a study of regulatory T cells in long-lasting Graves disease. TCRdb ran MiXCR on the multiplex PCR reads and lists one entry per CDR3 protein. Altogether 550,000 or so distinct CDR3 sequences are present, about 11% being singletons, with the ten largest covering about 8.9%. In addition, the sample was reused for a study of T cells in Graves' hyperthyroidism and ophthalmopathy.

The input for sequencing was peripheral blood mononuclear cells (PBMCs), taken at new diagnosis, from a patient treated with antithyroid drugs. Receptors originate from a woman aged 30 to 39 with Graves disease. CDR3s include the opening cysteine and the closing phenylalanine or tryptophan. Fields, in order: V gene, clone size, D gene, J gene, CDR3 DNA, CDR3 protein. The D gene is left open where the match is weak. The listing skips clone size in some rows; elsewhere it reads once, few, many or a size class.

v_gene: TRBV27; abundance: many; d_gene: TRBD2; j_gene: TRBJ2-7; CDR3nt: TGTGCCAGCAGTTTAGTTCAGGGCGGTCCTAGCGGGAGCCACGAGCAGTACTTC; CDR3aa: CASSLVQGGPSGSHEQYF
v_gene: TRBV6-1; abundance: NA; d_gene: NA; j_gene: TRBJ1-3; CDR3nt: TGTGCCAGCAGGGACGGCCTGTCAAACACCATATATTTT; CDR3aa: CASRDGLSNTIYF
v_gene: TRBV4-1; abundance: NA; d_gene: NA; j_gene: TRBJ1-1; CDR3nt: TGCGCCAGCAGCCAAGACCCACGCCCGACAGCCATGAACACTGAAGCTTTCTTT; CDR3aa: CASSQDPRPTAMNTEAFF
v_gene: TRBV7-2; abundance: NA; d_gene: NA; j_gene: TRBJ1-1; CDR3nt: TGTGCCAGCAGCTTAGTCGGGGGTGGGGGCACTGAAGCTTTCTTT; CDR3aa: CASSLVGGGGTEAFF
v_gene: TRBV11-3; abundance: many; d_gene: NA; j_gene: TRBJ2-2; CDR3nt: TGTGCCAGCAGCTCCCGATCGAGGGAGCTGTTTTTT; CDR3aa: CASSSRSRELFF
v_gene: TRBV7-9; abundance: many; d_gene: NA; j_gene: TRBJ2-1; CDR3nt: TGTGCCAGCAGCCCAAATGACAATGAGCAGTTCTTC; CDR3aa: CASSPNDNEQFF
v_gene: TRBV27; abundance: many; d_gene: TRBD2; j_gene: TRBJ2-2; CDR3nt: TGTGCCAGCAGTTTATCGTCATACGGGACTAGCGGGAGTGGGGAGCTGTTTTTT; CDR3aa: CASSLSSYGTSGSGELFF
v_gene: TRBV6-1; abundance: NA; d_gene: TRBD2; j_gene: TRBJ2-7; CDR3nt: TGTGCCAGCAGTGAAGATAAGCTAGCGGGGTACTACGAGCAGTACTTC; CDR3aa: CASSEDKLAGYYEQYF
v_gene: TRBV30; abundance: many; d_gene: NA; j_gene: TRBJ2-2; CDR3nt: TGTGCCTGGAGTCTGGTAGCCTCCGGGGAGCTGTTTTTT; CDR3aa: CAWSLVASGELFF
v_gene: TRBV28; abundance: many; d_gene: NA; j_gene: TRBJ1-1; CDR3nt: TGTGCCAGCAGTTTTCCGCAAGACGTGACTAACACTGAAGCTTTCTTT; CDR3aa: CASSFPQDVTNTEAFF
v_gene: TRBV7-3; abundance: NA; d_gene: NA; j_gene: TRBJ2-1; CDR3nt: TGTGCCAGCGCTAGAAGCCTGACCTACAATGAGCAGTTCTTC; CDR3aa: CASARSLTYNEQFF
v_gene: TRBV6-5; abundance: many; d_gene: NA; j_gene: TRBJ1-2; CDR3nt: TGTGCCAGCAGTTACACGTTGACGGAGGGCTACACCTTC; CDR3aa: CASSYTLTEGYTF
v_gene: TRBV11-2; abundance: many; d_gene: NA; j_gene: TRBJ2-1; CDR3nt: TGTGCCAGCAGCTTAGGCCCGGGGGATGGGGTAAGGCAGTTCTTC; CDR3aa: CASSLGPGDGVRQFF
v_gene: TRBV7-3; abundance: many; d_gene: TRBD1; j_gene: TRBJ2-5; CDR3nt: TGTGCCAGCAGCCAAGGACAGGGAGAGACCCAGTACTTC; CDR3aa: CASSQGQGETQYF
v_gene: TRBV19; abundance: NA; d_gene: NA; j_gene: TRBJ1-5; CDR3nt: TGTGCCAGTAGTATTAATTGGCAGGGGATAGTTTATCAGCCCCAGCATTTT; CDR3aa: CASSINWQGIVYQPQHF